The present T cell receptor (beta chain) was sequenced within a study of T cell clones after liver transplantation. Method: immunoSEQ multiplex PCR; TCRdb's copy keeps in-frame clones and lacks some. This table has about 72,000 clones, roughly nine tenths appearing once. The CDR3 runs to 17 residues. Trimming took 4 bases from V and 9 from J; bases not matched to a gene: 11. Per germline, CDR1 SEHNR and CDR2 FQNEAQ (reference sequence). This clone was seen a single time. The receptor was derived from a human donor who received a liver transplant. The chain carries TRBV7-9 and TRBJ2-1; the match to TRBD2 covers 14 bases. Sequences were derived from CD4+ T cells from blood, sampled before liver transplant. The CDR3: CASSSMGGTSGSLEQFF. For the CDR3, the DNA is TGTGCCAGCAGCTCTATGGGGGGGACTAGCGGGAGTCTTGAGCAGTTCTTC.